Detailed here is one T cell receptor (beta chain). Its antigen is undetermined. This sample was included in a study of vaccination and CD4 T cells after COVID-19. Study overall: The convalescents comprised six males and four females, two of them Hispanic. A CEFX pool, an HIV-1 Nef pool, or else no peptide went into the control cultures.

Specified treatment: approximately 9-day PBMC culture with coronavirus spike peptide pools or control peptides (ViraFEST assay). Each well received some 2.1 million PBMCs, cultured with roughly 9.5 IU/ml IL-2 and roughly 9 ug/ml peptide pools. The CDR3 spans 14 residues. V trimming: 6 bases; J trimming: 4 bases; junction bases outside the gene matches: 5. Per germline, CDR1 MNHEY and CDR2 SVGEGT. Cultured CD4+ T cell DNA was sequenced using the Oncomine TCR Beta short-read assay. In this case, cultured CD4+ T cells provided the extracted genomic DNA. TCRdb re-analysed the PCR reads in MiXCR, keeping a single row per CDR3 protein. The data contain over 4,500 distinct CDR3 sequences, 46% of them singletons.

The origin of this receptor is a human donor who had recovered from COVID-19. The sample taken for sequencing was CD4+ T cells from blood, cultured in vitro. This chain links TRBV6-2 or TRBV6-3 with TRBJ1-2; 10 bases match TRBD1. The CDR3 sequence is CASRTRDRGYGYTF. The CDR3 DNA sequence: TGTGCCAGCAGGACGAGGGACAGGGGCTATGGCTACACCTTC.